The sequence of this T cell receptor (beta chain) was determined in a study of T cell responses to AZD1222 COVID-19 vaccine. Germline lookup yields CDR1 SEHNR and CDR2 FQNEAQ (reference sequence). V lost 1 base, J lost 2 bases, and 10 bases stayed unmatched. The CDR3 sequence is 18 residues long. Method: immunoSEQ multiplex PCR; TCRdb's copy keeps in-frame clones and lacks some. The table has 45,000 to 70,000 clones, 86% seen once; the top ten hold roughly a sixth. V usage is TRBV7-9 and J usage is TRBJ1-2; 10 bases are a match to TRBD1. The TCR was taken from an adult in good health. Sequencing was performed on peripheral blood, taken on day 0 of AZD1222 vaccination. The CDR3 sequence: CASSLGLTPGQGNYGYTF. CDR3 bases: TGTGCCAGCAGCTTAGGATTAACACCGGGACAGGGGAACTATGGCTACACCTTC.